A single sample is the source of the 29 T cell receptor beta chains below, sequenced in a study of cytomegalovirus exposure and HLA in healthy donors. Use of 60 Vbeta and 13 Jbeta primers characterized the PCR. Sequencing was performed with immunoSEQ multiplex PCR; in TCRdb, only in-frame clones are kept and a portion is missing. The table has 120,000 to 150,000 clones, around 73% seen once. The sequencing input was PBMCs. These receptor sequences come from a human donor in good health.

This clone was seen a single time. The chain links TRBV6-1 to TRBJ1-1; TRBD1 might be the D (5 bases). Deletions cut 4 bases from V and 8 bases from J, with 20 bases between. Per the germline V gene, CDR1 is MNHNS and CDR2 is SASEGT. CDR3 length: 15 amino acids. The CDR3 reads CASSVEGTGGREAFF. CDR3 sequence (DNA): TGTGCCAGCAGTGTGGAGGGCACAGGCGGGCGGGAAGCTTTCTTT.

The genes are TRBV4-2 and TRBJ1-4, with 8 bases identical to TRBD1. The CDR3 consists of 17 residues. The germline CDR1 and CDR2 sequences are LGHNA and YNFKEQ. With 0 bases clipped from V and 8 bases from J, the junction kept 11 bases outside the gene matches. The CDR3 spells CASSQDTPGTGGEKLFF. The CDR3 DNA is TGTGCCAGCAGCCAAGATACCCCCGGGACAGGCGGAGAAAAACTGTTTTTT.

The chain links TRBV4-1 to TRBJ2-5; D may be TRBD2 (5 bases). The CDR3 has 14 amino acids. Trimming removed 5 bases from V and 2 bases from J, with 12 bases in between. The germline V gene has CDR1 MGHRA and CDR2 YSYEKL. CDR3 amino acids: CASSFSELQETQYF. CDR3 nucleotide sequence: TGCGCCAGCAGCTTTAGCGAGTTACAAGAGACCCAGTACTTC.

On this clone itself: A read error may account for a junction end that differs from germline. J is TRBJ1-3 and V is TRBV5-4; 9 bases are a match to TRBD1. The CDR3 runs to 15 residues. CDR1 is SGHNT and CDR2 is YYREEE in the germline V gene (reference sequence). The CDR3 region is CASSLGQGAGNTIYF. The CDR3 DNA follows: TGTGCCAGCAGTTTGGGACAGGGAGCTGGAAACACCATATATTTT.

The CDR3 is CASSVGMTGFGELFF. Written as DNA, the CDR3 is TGTGCCAGCAGCGTAGGTATGACTGGCTTCGGGGAGCTGTTTTTT. The chain has TRBV9 and TRBJ2-2, with D unclear. The CDR3 covers 15 residues. Germline V CDR1 and CDR2: SGDLS, YYNGEE. Trimming left V 0 bases short and J 7 bases short, with 13 bases between.

The chain is built from TRBV5-6 and TRBJ2-7; D is uncertain. CDR1 is SGHDT and CDR2 is YYEEEE in the germline V gene. Trimming took 0 bases from V and 0 from J, leaving 10 bases between them. The CDR3 length is 15 residues. The CDR3 coding sequence is TGTGCCAGCAGCTTGGGAACGTGGAGCTCCTACGAGCAGTACTTC. Protein product: CASSLGTWSSYEQYF.

The V call is TRBV7-9, the J call TRBJ2-5; 9 nucleotides match TRBD1. Looked up from germline, CDR1 is SEHNR and CDR2 is FQNEAQ (reference sequence). V shed 6 bases and J 5 bases; nucleotides not matched to a gene: 7. The CDR3 contains 14 residues. The CDR3 loop reads CASSRQGVGETQYF. The CDR3 nucleotides read TGTGCCAGCAGTCGACAGGGGGTAGGGGAGACCCAGTACTTC.

The chain is built from TRBV9 and TRBJ2-1; D perhaps matches TRBD2 (5 bases). The CDR3 spans 15 residues. The V end was cut by 4 bases, the J end by 0 bases, with 11 bases between. Germline V lookup: CDR1 SGDLS, CDR2 YYNGEE. DNA of the CDR3: TGTGCCAGCAGCCCGGACTCGAGCTCCTACAATGAGCAGTTCTTC. This encodes CASSPDSSSYNEQFF.

The chain carries TRBV5-1 and TRBJ2-4, with 9 bases matching TRBD2. The germline CDR1 and CDR2 sequences are SGHRS and YFSETQ. The V and J ends lost 0 bases and 7 bases, in that order; junction bases with no gene match: 5. The CDR3 is 15 amino acids. The CDR3 coding sequence is TGCGCCAGCAGCTTGGCTAGCGGGGTAGGGAACATTCAGTACTTC. This encodes CASSLASGVGNIQYF.

This rearrangement joins TRBV18 to TRBJ2-2, with 14 bases identical to TRBD2. V was clipped by 0 bases and J by 6 bases; unmatched bases: 15. CDR3 length equals 21 residues. Looked up from germline, CDR1 is KGHSH and CDR2 is LQKENI. The CDR3 region is CASSPPKYRTSGGRGPGELFF. CDR3 DNA sequence: TGTGCCAGCTCACCACCGAAGTACCGGACTAGCGGGGGGAGAGGACCCGGGGAGCTGTTTTTT.

This chain uses TRBV28 with TRBJ2-7, with a tentative D call TRBD1 (6 bases). Germline CDR1 is MDHEN and CDR2 is SYDVKM. The CDR3 extends over 12 amino acids. V was pared by 11 bases and J by 3 bases, with 14 bases between. CDR3: CADTGSGYEQYF. CDR3 DNA: TGTGCCGACACAGGGTCCGGCTACGAGCAGTACTTC. Filled out from reference TRBV28 and TRBJ2-7, the complete variable domain reads DVKVTQSSRYLVKRTGEKVFLECVQDMDHENMFWYRQDPGLGLRLIYFSYDVKMKEKGDIPEGYSVSREKKERFSLILESASTNQTSMYLCADTGSGYEQYFGPGTRLTVT.

On this clone itself: One end of the junction varies from germline; a read error may be responsible. For the CDR3, the DNA is TGTGCCAGCAGCTTGTATGGGGGCGTCTACAATGGGCAGTTCTTC. It specifies CASSLYGGVYNGQFF. V is TRBV5-6 and J is TRBJ2-1; D perhaps matches TRBD1 (6 bases). This CDR3 spans 15 amino acids. CDR1 SGHDT and CDR2 YYEEEE come from the germline V gene.

The V and J genes are TRBV4-1 and TRBJ2-3; TRBD2 matches 11 bases. The CDR3 consists of 16 residues. CDR1 is MGHRA, CDR2 YSYEKL, per germline. Germline trimming cut 4 bases from V and 8 bases from J; bases unmatched to any gene: 11. This chain's CDR3 is CASSLDLAGGPSTQYF. The CDR3 bases are TGCGCCAGCAGCCTAGACTTAGCGGGGGGGCCCAGTACGCAGTATTTT.

The rearrangement uses TRBV25-1 and TRBJ2-3; D possibly corresponds to TRBD1 (5 bases). Between the trimmed V and J ends, which lost 6 bases and 3 bases, there was a span of 19 bases. Per germline, CDR1 MGHDK and CDR2 SYGVNS. The CDR3 totals 16 residues. The CDR3 loop reads CASRSWQGSPTDTQYF. The CDR3 DNA follows: TGTGCCAGCAGGAGCTGGCAGGGAAGCCCTACAGATACGCAGTATTTT.

The genes are TRBV9 and TRBJ2-5; no clear D. Germline CDR1 reads SGDLS; CDR2 reads YYNGEE. V shed 0 bases and J shed 4 bases, with 13 bases lying between them. The CDR3 has 15 amino acids. CDR3 amino acids: CASSVDGRSRETQYF. The CDR3 DNA sequence: TGTGCCAGCAGCGTAGATGGCAGGTCAAGAGAGACCCAGTACTTC. Together with reference TRBV9 and TRBJ2-5, the CDR3 gives the full variable domain: DSGVTQTPKHLITATGQRVTLRCSPRSGDLSVYWYQQSLDQGLQFLIQYYNGEERAKGNILERFSAQQFPDLHSELNLSSLELGDSALYFCASSVDGRSRETQYFGPGTRLLVL.

This clone was seen only a few times. The V gene is TRBV9, the J gene TRBJ1-2; TRBD1 matches 7 bases. Germline V gene data show CDR1 as SGDLS and CDR2 as YYNGEE. The CDR3 extends over 14 amino acids. The trim removed 4 bases at V and 3 bases at J, leaving 6 bases unmatched. The CDR3 DNA is TGTGCCAGCAGCCCCCGACAGGGTGACTATGGCTACACCTTC. It is translated as CASSPRQGDYGYTF.

This clone was observed once. This rearrangement joins TRBV30 to TRBJ1-4, with a weak D call TRBD1 (6 bases). CDR3 size: 12 residues. CDR1 is GTSNPN, CDR2 SVGIG, per germline (reference sequence). Here the CDR3 DNA reads TGTGCTACCACAGGGTTTAATGAAAAACTGTTTTTT. This translates into CATTGFNEKLFF.

CDR3 nucleotide sequence: TGTGCCAGCAGCGCTACAGGGATTTCCTACGAGCAGTACTTC. It yields the protein CASSATGISYEQYF. V is TRBV5-6 and J is TRBJ2-7; D is perhaps TRBD1 (6 bases). V lost 4 bases and J lost 1, with 12 bases in between. Germline V gene sequence: CDR1 SGHDT, CDR2 YYEEEE. This CDR3 region has 14 residues.

The table lists this clone with a few counts. This CDR3 is also generated by other DNA sequences in the sample. The chain couples TRBV28 to TRBJ2-7, with a possible D match to TRBD2 (7 bases). Germline CDR1 is MDHEN and CDR2 is SYDVKM. Trimming pared 6 bases from V and 5 bases from J, leaving 23 bases between. The CDR3 runs to 16 residues. CDR3 in amino acids: CASSRRMGGGPDEQYF. The CDR3 DNA reads TGTGCCAGCAGCCGACGGATGGGAGGGGGGCCGGACGAGCAGTACTTC.

V usage is TRBV18 and J usage is TRBJ1-1; D is undetermined. Between the trimmed V and J ends, which lost 1 base and 5 bases, there was a span of 8 bases. The germline CDR1 and CDR2 sequences are KGHSH and LQKENI. The CDR3 is 13 residues long. This CDR3 reads CASSPLADTEAFF. In nucleotides, the CDR3 is TGTGCCAGCTCACCACTGGCAGATACTGAAGCTTTCTTT. The complete variable domain, with remaining parts taken from reference TRBV18 and TRBJ1-1, reads NAGVMQNPRHLVRRRGQEARLRCSPMKGHSHVYWYRQLPEEGLKFMVYLQKENIIDESGMPKERFSAEFPKEGPSILRIQQVVRGDSAAYFCASSPLADTEAFFGQGTRLTVV.

The rearrangement uses TRBV14 and TRBJ2-1, with a tentative D call TRBD2 (6 bases). V was clipped by 4 bases and J by 12 bases, with 10 bases between them. Germline V gene lookup returns CDR1 SGHDN and CDR2 FVKESK. CDR3 size: 11 residues. The CDR3 sequence is CASSPWDLQFF. The CDR3 DNA reads as TGTGCCAGCAGCCCCTGGGACTTGCAGTTCTTC.

Details on this clone: Other DNA sequences in the sample encode the same CDR3. J is TRBJ2-7 and V is TRBV6-5; D possibly corresponds to TRBD2 (6 bases). V was pared by 2 bases and J by 0 bases, with 8 bases between. Germline V CDR1 and CDR2: MNHEY, SVGAGI. This CDR3 contains 14 residues. The CDR3: CASSYGGGSYEQYF. The CDR3 nucleotides read TGTGCCAGCAGTTACGGGGGAGGCTCCTACGAGCAGTACTTC.

The chain has TRBV18 and TRBJ2-5; D gene unclear. Germline-derived CDR1 and CDR2 are KGHSH and LQKENI. Trimming left V 3 bases short and J 2 bases short, with 7 bases between. The CDR3 runs to 13 residues. CDR3 amino acids: CASSPAIQETQYF. The CDR3 nucleotides are TGTGCCAGCTCACCGGCAATTCAAGAGACCCAGTACTTC.

The V and J genes are TRBV11-2 and TRBJ2-5, with D tentatively TRBD2 (6 bases). In germline, CDR1 is SGHAT, CDR2 FQNNGV. The ends were cut back, 0 bases at V and 6 bases at J, with 20 bases in the middle. The CDR3 runs to 17 residues. Here the CDR3 reads CASSLDQGVGSGQTQYF. CDR3 DNA: TGTGCCAGCAGCTTAGATCAAGGAGTGGGGAGCGGGCAGACCCAGTACTTC.

The chain links TRBV6-6 to TRBJ2-1; possibly TRBD1 for D (5 bases). Trimming left V 2 bases short and J 5 bases short, with 10 bases between. Germline CDR1 is MNHNY and CDR2 is SVGAGI (reference sequence). The CDR3 is 14 residues long. CDR3 nucleotides: TGTGCCAGCAGTTACGGGGCAGGTAACAATGAGCAGTTCTTC. Amino acid sequence: CASSYGAGNNEQFF.

V is TRBV2 and J is TRBJ2-2, with 7 nucleotides matching TRBD2. V lost 5 bases, J lost 2 bases, and 5 bases stayed unmatched. Per the germline V gene, CDR1 is SNHLY and CDR2 is FYNNEI. The CDR3 spans 15 residues. The CDR3 nucleotides are TGTGCCAGCAGTCTAGGCGGGGGAAACACCGGGGAGCTGTTTTTT. Translating gives CASSLGGGNTGELFF.

The rearrangement links TRBV4-2 to TRBJ2-1; 8 positions match TRBD2. The CDR3 extends over 18 amino acids. Trimming cost V 1 base and J 1 base; bases outside gene matches: 9. The germline gives CDR1 LGHNA, CDR2 YNFKEQ. This CDR3 reads CASSQGTGGVQSYNEQFF. DNA for the CDR3: TGTGCCAGCAGCCAAGGGACGGGAGGGGTTCAGTCCTACAATGAGCAGTTCTTC.

The chain couples TRBV13 to TRBJ1-1, with 7 bases identical to TRBD1. The CDR3 contains 14 residues. The trim removed 4 bases at V and 2 bases at J, leaving 4 bases unmatched. Germline V gene sequence: CDR1 PRHDT, CDR2 FYEKMQ (reference sequence). As DNA, the CDR3 is TGTGCCAGCAGCTCAACAGGGGATAACACTGAAGCTTTCTTT. Protein product: CASSSTGDNTEAFF.

The chain joins TRBV7-9 to TRBJ2-1, with 10 nucleotides matching TRBD1. From germline, CDR1 is SEHNR and CDR2 FQNEAQ (reference sequence). CDR3 length equals 14 residues. V shed 5 bases, J shed 6 bases, and the junction held 4 bases outside the gene matches. CDR3 bases: TGTGCCAGCAGCGGGACAGGGGAAGGCAATGAGCAGTTCTTC. Translated: CASSGTGEGNEQFF.